Listed below are T cell receptor beta chains from one sample, sequenced in a study of blood T cell repertoires in COVID-19. Assay: immunoSEQ multiplex PCR; the TCRdb copy retains only in-frame clones and omits some. The table records around 330,000 clones, about 91% of them present only once. Material for sequencing was PBMCs or T cells enriched from blood (not recorded which). Receptors originate from a young woman who had recovered from COVID-19. Both conserved end residues are trimmed from each CDR3.

TRBJ2-2,TRBV7-6,ASSPRDRESGELF
TRBJ2-6,TRBV5-1,ASSWALSGANVLT
TRBJ1-2,TRBV7-2,ASSLARGSYGYT
TRBJ1-2,TRBV15,ATSRGTGGYGYT
TRBJ1-1,TRBV7-2,ASNDRGNAEAF
TRBJ1-2,TRBV19,ASQVGGALDGYT
TRBJ2-1,TRBV10-3,AIDTSGPTRYNEQF
TRBJ2-4,TRBV30,AWSPSQGNIQY
TRBJ2-7,TRBV6-1,ASSEQGAPTYEQY
TRBJ1-6,TRBV27,ASSLSVGPNSPLH
TRBJ1-1,TRBV20-1,SASYGVDTEAF
TRBJ1-2,TRBV7-2,ASFDGGGYT
TRBJ1-5,TRBV18,ASSPKGQGNQPQH
TRBJ2-1,TRBV27,ASGESSGVNEQF
TRBJ1-4,TRBV15,ATSFLEYAANEKLF
TRBJ2-7,TRBV7-2,ASSLLQAYEQY
TRBJ1-2,TRBV5-1,ASSLGARPYDYGYT
TRBJ1-6,TRBV4-2,ASSHDLGRNSPLH
TRBJ1-1,TRBV9,ASSVEPGQDTEAF
TRBJ1-2,TRBV2,ASSGDRSNYGYT